What follows are 3 T cell receptor beta chains derived from one specimen sequenced in a study of blood T cell repertoires in COVID-19. Data came from immunoSEQ multiplex PCR; TCRdb stores just in-frame clones and leaves some out. Here the sample spans some 88,000 clones, over 75% being singletons. Sequenced sample: peripheral blood. All receptors derive from a man aged 60 to 75 with acute or convalescent COVID-19.

This chain uses TRBV19 with TRBJ1-6, with D tentatively TRBD1 (5 bases). Trimming removed 5 bases at V and 15 bases at J, with 17 bases between. The CDR3 spans 13 residues. Germline CDR1 and CDR2: LNHDA and SQIVND (reference sequence). As DNA, the CDR3 is TGTGCCAGTAGTCACCGACAGACCACTAACCTCCACTTT. Its protein product is CASSHRQTTNLHF.

The gene calls are TRBV7-9 and TRBJ2-3; weak D call: TRBD1 (5 bases). CDR1 and CDR2 from the germline V gene are SEHNR and FQNEAQ (reference sequence). The CDR3 covers 14 residues. Between the trimmed V and J ends, which lost 6 bases and 0 bases, there was a span of 10 bases. CDR3 residues: CASRNRSSTDTQYF. CDR3 sequence (DNA): TGTGCCAGCAGGAACAGGTCTAGCACAGATACGCAGTATTTT.

The rearrangement joins TRBV5-5 to TRBJ1-4, with D perhaps TRBD1 (5 bases). V was clipped by 3 bases and J by 8 bases, with 11 bases between them. The length of the CDR3 is 13 residues. Germline CDR1 SGHKS, CDR2 YYEKEE (reference sequence). This chain's CDR3 is CASSYLPGEKLFF. The CDR3 coding sequence is TGTGCCAGCAGCTATCTCCCAGGGGAAAAACTGTTTTTT. The complete variable domain, with remaining parts taken from reference TRBV5-5 and TRBJ1-4, reads DAGVTQSPTHLIKTRGQQVTLRCSPISGHKSVSWYQQVLGQGPQFIFQYYEKEERGRGNFPDRFSARQFPNYSSELNVNALLLGDSALYLCASSYLPGEKLFFGSGTQLSVL.